The 24 T cell receptor beta chains below all came from one sample that was sequenced in a study of cytomegalovirus exposure and HLA in healthy donors. Amplification used 60 Vbeta primers and 13 Jbeta primers. Method: immunoSEQ multiplex PCR; TCRdb's copy keeps in-frame clones and lacks some. Seen here are 95,000 to 150,000 clones, 50% to 80% observed once, and the top ten hold about 8%. Sequencing was carried out using PBMCs. The receptors were gathered from a woman between 35 and 50 years old in good health and CMV-seropositive.

The chain links TRBV2 to TRBJ1-1, with 10 positions matching TRBD1. After removal of 7 bases from V and 1 base from J, the junction contained 6 bases not matched to a gene. This CDR3 has 15 amino acids. Germline V gene data show CDR1 as SNHLY and CDR2 as FYNNEI. The CDR3 sequence: CASIGTGVGNTEAFF. CDR3 bases: TGTGCCAGCATAGGGACAGGGGTGGGGAACACTGAAGCTTTCTTT.

This clone was recorded once. This chain uses TRBV7-2 with TRBJ2-3, with TRBD2 as a possible D gene (6 bases). Between the trimmed V and J ends, which lost 2 bases and 2 bases, there was a span of 8 bases. The CDR3 consists of 14 residues. Germline V gene sequence: CDR1 SGHTA, CDR2 FQGNSA. In DNA form, the CDR3 reads TGTGCCAGCAGCTTACGGCGGGACACAGATACGCAGTATTTT. Its protein product is CASSLRRDTDTQYF.

This chain joins TRBV5-6 and TRBJ1-4; D possibly corresponds to TRBD1 (6 bases). Trimming took 5 bases from V and 6 from J, leaving 14 bases between them. This CDR3 has 14 amino acids. Per germline, CDR1 SGHDT and CDR2 YYEEEE. The CDR3 DNA sequence: TGTGCCAGCAGTGAACAGGGTCGGGATGAAAAACTGTTTTTT. Its protein is CASSEQGRDEKLFF.

This clone was seen more than once but under ten times. This chain joins TRBV13 and TRBJ2-5, with D tentatively TRBD1 (6 bases). The J call may be faulty, since TRBJ2-7 better matches the DNA end. From germline, CDR1 is PRHDT and CDR2 FYEKMQ (reference sequence). The length of the CDR3 is 13 residues. CDR3 sequence reads: CASSSDSSYEQYF. CDR3 coding DNA: TGTGCCAGCAGCTCGGACAGCTCCTACGAGCAGTACTTC.

The V gene is TRBV19, the J gene TRBJ2-7, with 10 bases identical to TRBD1. This CDR3 is built from 15 residues. The germline gives CDR1 LNHDA, CDR2 SQIVND (reference sequence). V dropped 6 bases and J dropped 2; count of bases not matched to a gene: 7. The CDR3 protein is CASRVPGTGAYEQYF. CDR3 coding DNA: TGTGCCAGTAGGGTCCCCGGGACAGGGGCCTACGAGCAGTACTTC.

The V gene is TRBV9, the J gene TRBJ2-3, with 7 bases fitting TRBD2. J gave up 3 bases and V 4 bases, and 11 bases lay outside the gene matches. This CDR3 has 16 amino acids. Germline V lookup: CDR1 SGDLS, CDR2 YYNGEE. CDR3 nucleotides: TGTGCCAGCAGCCCCGGGGGGTCGGATGGGACAGATACGCAGTATTTT. Translation gives CASSPGGSDGTDTQYF.

The chain joins TRBV28 to TRBJ1-3; 7 bases line up with TRBD1. This CDR3 comprises 15 residues. Germline CDR1 and CDR2: MDHEN and SYDVKM. Unmatched junction bases numbered 4, after V lost 5 bases and J lost 0 bases. The CDR3 nucleotides read TGTGCCAGCAGTAAGACAGGGTTCTCTGGAAACACCATATATTTT. Translated: CASSKTGFSGNTIYF.

This chain uses TRBV5-1 with TRBJ2-3, with D perhaps TRBD2 (5 bases). The CDR3 spans 14 residues. Germline-derived CDR1 and CDR2 are SGHRS and YFSETQ. The V end was cut by 1 base, the J end by 1 base, with 7 bases between. This CDR3 is CASSLLSGTDTQYF. CDR3 DNA sequence: TGCGCCAGCAGCTTGCTTAGCGGCACAGATACGCAGTATTTT.

The genes are TRBV29-1 and TRBJ2-5; no firm D call. V lost 2 bases to trimming and J lost 3 bases, with 10 bases between them. The CDR3 covers 13 residues. CDR1 is SQVTM, CDR2 ANQGSEA, per germline. CDR3 sequence (DNA): TGCAGCGTTGAACCTGAACTGGAAGAGACCCAGTACTTC. Translated, it gives CSVEPELEETQYF. The entire variable domain, with the rest obtained from reference TRBV29-1 and TRBJ2-5, is as follows: SAVISQKPSRDICQRGTSLTIQCQVDSQVTMMFWYRQQPGQSLTLIATANQGSEATYESGFVIDKFPISRPNLTFSTLTVSNMSPEDSSIYLCSVEPELEETQYFGPGTRLLVL.

This clone was seen only a few times. The rearrangement links TRBV28 to TRBJ2-7; perhaps TRBD2 as D (5 bases). The CDR3 runs to 15 residues. CDR1 and CDR2 (germline): MDHEN, SYDVKM. V dropped 4 bases and J dropped 3 bases, with 16 bases sitting between them. This chain's CDR3 is CASSSFGLGIYEQYF. The CDR3 bases are TGTGCCAGCAGTTCTTTCGGACTCGGTATCTACGAGCAGTACTTC.

The chain has TRBV9 and TRBJ1-1; TRBD1 might be the D (5 bases). Trimming stripped 4 bases from V and 1 base from J, with 11 bases between. The CDR3 has 14 residues. CDR1 is SGDLS, CDR2 YYNGEE, per germline. The CDR3 region is CASSHLTENTEAFF. In DNA, the CDR3 is TGTGCCAGCAGCCACCTGACAGAGAACACTGAAGCTTTCTTT.

V is TRBV27 and J is TRBJ1-2; the D gene is possibly TRBD1 (5 bases). Trimming stripped 2 bases from V and 7 bases from J, with 14 bases between. In germline, CDR1 is MNHEY, CDR2 SMNVEV (reference sequence). The CDR3 is 14 residues long. CDR3 loop: CASSLAGVGSGYTF. DNA for the CDR3: TGTGCCAGCAGTTTAGCGGGGGTGGGTAGTGGCTACACCTTC.

This chain uses TRBV5-1 with TRBJ1-1; the D gene is possibly TRBD1 (6 bases). The ends were cut back, 0 bases at V and 5 bases at J, with 8 bases in the middle. CDR1 is SGHRS, CDR2 YFSETQ, per germline. This CDR3 spans 13 amino acids. The CDR3 nucleotides read TGCGCCAGCAGCTTGGAACAGGGTACTGAAGCTTTCTTT. It encodes CASSLEQGTEAFF.

The genes are TRBV5-6 and TRBJ2-4, with 14 positions matching TRBD2. The CDR3 sequence is 19 residues long. Germline assignment: CDR1 SGHDT and CDR2 YYEEEE. Unmatched junction bases numbered 10, after V lost 4 bases and J lost 1 base. This CDR3 reads CASSPTSGRALDAKNIQYF. The CDR3 region has the DNA TGTGCCAGCAGCCCGACTAGCGGGAGGGCCCTGGACGCCAAAAACATTCAGTACTTC.

This clone was seen once. V gene TRBV5-6 combines with J gene TRBJ1-3; 8 bases map to TRBD1. This CDR3 spans 15 amino acids. Germline V CDR1 and CDR2: SGHDT, YYEEEE. V lost 4 bases and J lost 3; bases outside the gene matches: 6. This CDR3 is CASSLVGTGGNTIYF. In DNA form, the CDR3 reads TGTGCCAGCAGCCTAGTAGGGACAGGTGGAAACACCATATATTTT.

The chain uses TRBV6-6 and TRBJ2-5; 7 bases are shared with TRBD2. CDR1 and CDR2 (germline): MNHNY, SVGAGI (reference sequence). The trim removed 3 bases at V and 2 bases at J, leaving 6 bases unmatched. The CDR3 spans 15 residues. The CDR3, as DNA: TGTGCCAGCAGTTATTTGGATAGCGGGCAAGAGACCCAGTACTTC. Encoded protein: CASSYLDSGQETQYF.

This chain joins TRBV11-3 and TRBJ2-2; D is unresolved. Germline values: CDR1 SGHNT, CDR2 YENEEA. The V gene lost 5 bases and the J gene lost 4 bases, with 11 bases spanning the gap. The CDR3 is made up of 14 amino acids. The CDR3 nucleotides are TGTGCCAGCAGCCATCTCCGGAGCACCGGGGAGCTGTTTTTT. It specifies CASSHLRSTGELFF.

This chain joins TRBV4-2 and TRBJ1-1; tentatively, D is TRBD1 (5 bases). Per germline, CDR1 LGHNA and CDR2 YNFKEQ. CDR3 length equals 15 residues. The V and J ends lost 5 bases and 1 base respectively, with 14 bases between them. The CDR3 nucleotides are TGTGCCAGCAGCGGGCCCGGGGGTACGAACACTGAAGCTTTCTTT. Protein sequence: CASSGPGGTNTEAFF.

This chain connects TRBV28 to TRBJ2-1, with 11 bases identical to TRBD2. With 6 bases clipped from V and 3 bases from J, the junction kept 4 bases outside the gene matches. Germline V CDR1 and CDR2: MDHEN, SYDVKM. CDR3 size: 15 residues. The CDR3 loop is CASRVLAGGYNEQFF. The CDR3 nucleotides are TGTGCCAGCAGAGTTCTAGCGGGAGGCTACAATGAGCAGTTCTTC.

The chain uses TRBV19 and TRBJ1-4; 9 bases map to TRBD1. The CDR3 is 14 amino acids. The V and J ends lost 3 bases and 5 bases, in that order; junction bases with no gene match: 1. The germline V gene encodes CDR1 LNHDA and CDR2 SQIVND (reference sequence). The DNA of the CDR3 is TGTGCCAGTAGTATGGGGACAGGGAATGAAAAACTGTTTTTT. As protein: CASSMGTGNEKLFF. The whole variable domain, filled in from reference TRBV19 and TRBJ1-4, reads DGGITQSPKYLFRKEGQNVTLSCEQNLNHDAMYWYRQDPGQGLRLIYYSQIVNDFQKGDIAEGYSVSREKKESFPLTVTSAQKNPTAFYLCASSMGTGNEKLFFGSGTQLSVL.

This clone occurred a few times. The same CDR3 arises from other DNA sequences in this sample as well. This chain connects TRBV6-1 to TRBJ1-6, with TRBD1 identical over 7 bases. V shed 3 bases, J shed 6 bases, and the junction held 2 bases outside the gene matches. Per germline, CDR1 MNHNS and CDR2 SASEGT. CDR3 size: 14 residues. The CDR3 sequence: CASSDRQGNSPLHF. In nucleotides, the CDR3 is TGTGCCAGCAGTGACAGACAGGGTAATTCACCCCTCCACTTT.

The chain links TRBV7-9 to TRBJ1-1; 7 bases agree with TRBD1. There are 15 residues in the CDR3. V shed 5 bases, J shed 3 bases, and the junction held 9 bases outside the gene matches. The germline V gene has CDR1 SEHNR and CDR2 FQNEAQ (reference sequence). CDR3 residues: CASSPSTGQDTEAFF. CDR3 nucleotide sequence: TGTGCCAGCAGCCCCTCGACAGGGCAGGACACTGAAGCTTTCTTT.

The chain is built from TRBV7-9 and TRBJ2-3; 12 positions agree with TRBD2. Trimming removed 1 base from V and 4 bases from J; junction bases left unmatched: 6. Per germline, CDR1 SEHNR and CDR2 FQNEAQ (reference sequence). This CDR3 comprises 17 residues. The CDR3 nucleotides are TGTGCCAGCAGCTTAGGGCTAGCGGGAGGGCCCGCAGATACGCAGTATTTT. The encoded protein is CASSLGLAGGPADTQYF.

The chain combines TRBV13 with TRBJ2-1; TRBD2 matches at 14 bases. The CDR3 totals 16 residues. V trimming: 4 bases; J trimming: 7 bases; junction bases outside the gene matches: 6. Germline V gene lookup returns CDR1 PRHDT and CDR2 FYEKMQ (reference sequence). The CDR3 region has the DNA TGTGCCAGCAGCTCCCTGACTAGCGGGAGGGGAAATGAGCAGTTCTTC. Translated, it gives CASSSLTSGRGNEQFF. The variable domain in full, with the rest retrieved from reference TRBV13 and TRBJ2-1, is AAGVIQSPRHLIKEKRETATLKCYPIPRHDTVYWYQQGPGQDPQFLISFYEKMQSDKGSIPDRFSAQQFSDYHSELNMSSLELGDSALYFCASSSLTSGRGNEQFFGPGTRLTVL.